A selection of T cell receptor beta chains follows, all from one sample in a study of T cells in Graves' hyperthyroidism and ophthalmopathy. One entry per CDR3 protein results from TCRdb running MiXCR on the multiplex PCR reads. The sample holds approximately 320,000 distinct CDR3 sequences, approximately 15% seen once. Sequences were obtained from blood. The receptors here all came from a man younger than 40 with Graves' hyperthyroidism. The CDR3 runs from the conserved cysteine through the conserved F or W. The D gene is left open where the match is weak. For some rows the clone size is stated as once, few or many, or as a class when expanded; others skip it.

>TRBV25-1|TRBJ1-1|16|many|NA
TGTGCCAGCAGTGAATATGGCGGCAGGGGATCAGCTGAAGCTTTCTTT
CASSEYGGRGSAEAFF
>TRBV5-1|TRBJ2-3|13|many|NA
TGCGCCAGCCAAACACTGGTCACAGATACGCAGTATTTT
CASQTLVTDTQYF
>TRBV20-1|TRBJ1-1|15|NA|NA
TGCAGTGCTAGAGAGGAATTTGGGGGTAACACTGAAGCTTTCTTT
CSAREEFGGNTEAFF
>TRBV18|TRBJ2-1|17|many|NA
TGTGCCAGCTCACCACGGGAACTCCCCAGCTCCTACAATGAGCAGTTCTTC
CASSPRELPSSYNEQFF
>TRBV12-3/TRBV12-4|TRBJ1-1|16|many|NA
TGTGCCAGCAGTTTGGGGCGACCAAACCAGAACACTGAAGCTTTCTTT
CASSLGRPNQNTEAFF
>TRBV7-2|TRBJ2-1|15|few|NA
TGTGCCAGCAGCCCCTGGGCAGGGGTATACAATGAGCAGTTCTTC
CASSPWAGVYNEQFF
>TRBV19|TRBJ1-4|16|few|NA
TGTGCCAGTAGCATGGGGAGGGGACACCTAAGGGAAAAACTGTTTTTT
CASSMGRGHLREKLFF
>TRBV4-1|TRBJ2-1|17|NA|TRBD2
TGCGCCAGCAGCCAAGTTGCGGCTAGCGGGTATGACAATGAGCAGTTCTTC
CASSQVAASGYDNEQFF
>TRBV11-2|TRBJ2-1|12|few|TRBD2
TGTGCCAGCAGTAACCTAGCGGGAGAACAGTTCTTC
CASSNLAGEQFF
>TRBV19|TRBJ2-5|15|NA|NA
TGTGCCAGTAGTATAGGGACACTCCAAACCGAGACCCAGTACTTC
CASSIGTLQTETQYF
>TRBV5-6|TRBJ2-7|15|many|NA
TGTGCCAGCAGCTTGGTTAGGGCCGGCTCCTACGAGCAGTACTTC
CASSLVRAGSYEQYF
>TRBV20-1|TRBJ2-7|14|many|TRBD2
TGCAGTGCCGTACCGGGACTAGCGGGAGTCGAGCAGTACTTC
CSAVPGLAGVEQYF
>TRBV9|TRBJ2-3|21|few|TRBD2
TGTGCCAGCAGCGTAGGTGCGACCCCGCCCGGGACTAGATATAGCACAGATACGCAGTATTTT
CASSVGATPPGTRYSTDTQYF
>TRBV19|TRBJ2-1|15|NA|TRBD1
TGTGCCAGTAGTCCGGGACAGGGGGGCTCATATGAGCAGTTCTTC
CASSPGQGGSYEQFF
>TRBV29-1|TRBJ1-1|16|few|NA
TGCAGCGTCGGAGGTCTACTCCGAAGAATGGACACTGAAGCTTTCTTT
CSVGGLLRRMDTEAFF
>TRBV12-3/TRBV12-4|TRBJ2-1|15|many|TRBD2
TGTGCCAGCAGCCTAGGGACTAGCGGGTTTTATGAGCAGTTCTTC
CASSLGTSGFYEQFF
>TRBV19|TRBJ2-7|17|NA|TRBD1
TGTGCCAGTAGTACCGGGACAGTCAGGGGTGGTCCGGACGAGCAGTACTTC
CASSTGTVRGGPDEQYF
>TRBV10-1|TRBJ1-1|17|many|NA
TGCGCCAGCAGTGAGTCGGAAAGCCCCCGGTCGGGAGCTGAAGCTTTCTTT
CASSESESPRSGAEAFF
>TRBV2|TRBJ2-2|16|NA|NA
TGTGCCAGCAGCCAATATGAGGGAGTGAGCACCGGGGAGCTGTTTTTT
CASSQYEGVSTGELFF
>TRBV18|TRBJ2-7|14|many|NA
TGTGCCAGCTCACCAAGGGCGGGTTGGTACGAGCAGTACTTC
CASSPRAGWYEQYF
>TRBV27|TRBJ1-6|17|many|NA
TGTGCCAGCAGTTACGATCCAGGGAACGCCTATAATTCACCCCTCCACTTT
CASSYDPGNAYNSPLHF
>TRBV15|TRBJ1-2|13|few|TRBD1
TGTGCCACCAGCCCCGGGACAGACTATGGCTACACCTTC
CATSPGTDYGYTF
>TRBV11-3|TRBJ2-5|13|many|NA
TGTGCCAGCAGCCGGGGGCACCAAGAGACCCAGTACTTC
CASSRGHQETQYF
>TRBV18|TRBJ2-1|12|NA|NA
TGTGCCAGCTCGCCTATCGACAATGAGCAGTTCTTC
CASSPIDNEQFF
>TRBV6-1|TRBJ1-5|14|few|TRBD1
TGTGCCAGCAGCACCGGACAGGGAAGTCAGCCCCAGCATTTT
CASSTGQGSQPQHF
>TRBV12-5|TRBJ1-6|14|many|NA
TGTGCTAGTGGTTTGGGTCAGGGTGGATCACCCCTCCACTTT
CASGLGQGGSPLHF
>TRBV6-1|TRBJ1-1|14|many|NA
TGTGCCAGCAGTCTCTGGACGAGGAACACTGAAGCTTTCTTT
CASSLWTRNTEAFF
>TRBV20-1|TRBJ2-1|15|many|TRBD2
TGCAGTGCGCCAGAGACACTAGCGGCCTACAATGAGCAGTTCTTC
CSAPETLAAYNEQFF
>TRBV10-1|TRBJ2-1|13|NA|NA
TGCGCCAGCAGTGATTATCCAAACAATGAGCAGTTCTTC
CASSDYPNNEQFF
>TRBV10-3|TRBJ2-5|15|few|NA
TGTGCCATCAGTGCTTACGTAGGGGGTCAAGAGACCCAGTACTTC
CAISAYVGGQETQYF
>TRBV24-1|TRBJ2-1|14|many|NA
TGTGCCACCAGTGATCCCAGACAGCGCAATGAGCAGTTCTTC
CATSDPRQRNEQFF
>TRBV5-1|TRBJ2-2|14|NA|NA
TGCGCCAGCCGGCCAGGGTCGAACACCGGGGAGCTGTTTTTT
CASRPGSNTGELFF
>TRBV18|TRBJ1-3|17|few|NA
TGTGCCAGCTCACTGAGACAGGTGGAAAGCTCTGGAAACACCATATATTTT
CASSLRQVESSGNTIYF
>TRBV5-1|TRBJ1-4|14|NA|NA
TGCGCCAGCAGTACCGGGACAAAAGATGAAAAACTGTTTTTT
CASSTGTKDEKLFF
>TRBV2|TRBJ2-1|12|many|NA
TGTGCCAGCAGTACTGCCGGGTTACATTCGTTCTTC
CASSTAGLHSFF
>TRBV14|TRBJ2-7|15|NA|TRBD1
TGTGCCAGCAGCCGAGAGACAGGGAGAAGCTACGAGCAGTACTTC
CASSRETGRSYEQYF
>TRBV6-6|TRBJ2-7|14|many|NA
TGTGCCAGCAGTTACTCACCGGCAGGGGACGAGCAGTACTTC
CASSYSPAGDEQYF
>TRBV5-5|TRBJ2-5|12|many|NA
TGTGCCAGCAGCTTGGATGCGGAGACCCAGTACTTC
CASSLDAETQYF
>TRBV5-1|TRBJ2-2|14|NA|NA
TGCGCCAGCACGCTAGGGGGTAACACCGGGGAGCTGTTTTTT
CASTLGGNTGELFF
>TRBV5-1|TRBJ1-3|12|NA|NA
TGTGCCAGCAGCCCGAGGGGCGACTCCATATATTTT
CASSPRGDSIYF
>TRBV11-3|TRBJ2-7|15|NA|TRBD1
TGTGCCAGCAGTTTCGGGACAGGGTTGTCCTACGAGCAGTACTTC
CASSFGTGLSYEQYF
>TRBV3-1|TRBJ2-7|13|many|NA
TGTGCCAGCAGCCGGGACCCGATGTTCGAGCAGTACTTC
CASSRDPMFEQYF
>TRBV20-1|TRBJ2-1|11|many|NA
TGCAGTCTGGGCCGAAGGGTAGGCGAGTTCTTC
CSLGRRVGEFF
>TRBV20-1|TRBJ2-5|13|many|NA
TGCAGTGCTAGATCCCCCGGCGGGGAGACCCAGTACTTC
CSARSPGGETQYF
>TRBV27|TRBJ2-5|14|many|TRBD2
TGTGCCAGCAGGCGAGCGGGAGAGGGAGAGACCCAGTACTTC
CASRRAGEGETQYF
>TRBV12-3/TRBV12-4|TRBJ2-2|15|many|NA
TGTGCCAGCAGTCCGCATGGGGAAGGCACCGGGGAGCTGTTTTTT
CASSPHGEGTGELFF
>TRBV9|TRBJ2-2|12|NA|NA
TGTGCCAGCAGCGACGACGGCGGGGAGCTGTTTTTT
CASSDDGGELFF
>TRBV4-1|TRBJ2-1|16|NA|TRBD2
TGCGCCAGCAGCCGCAGACTAGCGGGGGTGGGCAATGAGCAGTTCTTC
CASSRRLAGVGNEQFF
>TRBV20-1|TRBJ1-5|14|NA|NA
TGCAGTGCTAGGGACCTTGCGGGAGGTCAGCCCCAGCATTTT
CSARDLAGGQPQHF
>TRBV3-1|TRBJ2-1|17|many|NA
TGTGCCAGCAGCCAAGATCTACGGCGGGCGGCCTACAATGAGCAGTTCTTC
CASSQDLRRAAYNEQFF
>TRBV2|TRBJ2-3|12|few|NA
TGTGCCAGCGAGGACTCATTTAATACGCAGTATTTT
CASEDSFNTQYF
>TRBV19|TRBJ1-1|11|NA|NA
TGTGCCAGTAGCCACGGGGCCGGTGCTTTCTTT
CASSHGAGAFF
>TRBV5-1|TRBJ1-1|15|many|NA
TGCGCCAGCAGCTTGGCGGTTGGCATGAACACTGAAGCTTTCTTT
CASSLAVGMNTEAFF